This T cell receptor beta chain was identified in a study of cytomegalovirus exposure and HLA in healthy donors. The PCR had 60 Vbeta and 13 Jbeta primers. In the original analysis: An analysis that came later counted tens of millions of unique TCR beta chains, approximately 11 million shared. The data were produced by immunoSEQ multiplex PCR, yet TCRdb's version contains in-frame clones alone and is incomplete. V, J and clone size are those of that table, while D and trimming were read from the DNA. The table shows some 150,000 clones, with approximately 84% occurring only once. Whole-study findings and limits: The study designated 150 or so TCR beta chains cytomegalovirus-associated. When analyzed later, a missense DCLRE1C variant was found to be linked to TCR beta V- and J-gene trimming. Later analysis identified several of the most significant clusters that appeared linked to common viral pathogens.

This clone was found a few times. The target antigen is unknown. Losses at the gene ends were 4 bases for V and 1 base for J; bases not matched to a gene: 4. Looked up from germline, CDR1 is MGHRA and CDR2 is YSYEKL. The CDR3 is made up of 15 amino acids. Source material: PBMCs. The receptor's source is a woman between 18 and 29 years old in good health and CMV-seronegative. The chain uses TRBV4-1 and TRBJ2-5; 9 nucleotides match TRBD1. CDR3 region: CASSLRQGGQETQYF. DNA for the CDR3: TGCGCCAGCAGCCTTCGACAGGGGGGCCAAGAGACCCAGTACTTC.